Listed here are 28 T cell receptor beta chains from one sample, sequenced in a study of T cell repertoires in cytomegalovirus infection. TCRdb re-derived calls from the reads in MiXCR, one entry per CDR3 protein. The sample includes some 700,000 distinct CDR3 sequences, approximately 40% of them seen just once. Sequenced: PBMCs. Receptors originate from a human donor in good health (CMV status not recorded). Some clones in this sample may be carry-over from other donors' samples.

This clonotype appeared a few times. The genes are TRBV6-5 and TRBJ1-4; D gene uncertain. Germline CDR1 is MNHEY and CDR2 is SVGAGI. Trimming removed 6 bases from V and 4 bases from J, with 12 bases in between. There are 14 residues in the CDR3. This CDR3 reads CASSQPGFNEKLFF. In nucleotides, the CDR3 is TGTGCCAGCAGCCAGCCGGGCTTTAATGAAAAACTGTTTTTT.

The V call is TRBV18, the J call TRBJ2-5; 10 bases align to TRBD2. The CDR3 is 17 residues long. The ends lost 7 bases at V and 1 base at J; junction bases unmatched: 12. Per germline, CDR1 KGHSH and CDR2 LQKENI. CDR3 in DNA: TGTGCCAGCTTAACCGGGGCTAGCGGGAGAGCCCAAGAGACCCAGTACTTC. Protein sequence: CASLTGASGRAQETQYF.

At least ten counts were recorded for this clonotype. The chain carries TRBV25-1 and TRBJ2-7, with D possibly matching TRBD1 (5 bases). The germline gives CDR1 MGHDK, CDR2 SYGVNS. Trimming shortened V by 3 bases and J by 5 bases, and 23 bases separated the two germline ends. There are 17 residues in the CDR3. DNA for the CDR3: TGTGCCAGCAGTGATCGGCGGCAGGGAACCACACGGAACGAGCAGTACTTC. Its translation: CASSDRRQGTTRNEQYF.

At least ten counts were recorded for this clonotype. This chain joins TRBV19 and TRBJ1-1, with 10 bases identical to TRBD1. Germline lookup yields CDR1 LNHDA and CDR2 SQIVND (reference sequence). Trimming cost V 7 bases and J 4 bases; bases outside gene matches: 6. The CDR3 extends over 14 amino acids. CDR3 residues: CASTGTGVRTEAFF. DNA for the CDR3: TGTGCCAGTACTGGGACAGGGGTTCGCACTGAAGCTTTCTTT.

The chain recombines TRBV5-1 with TRBJ2-7, with 11 bases aligning to TRBD2. The CDR3 length is 15 residues. Looked up from germline, CDR1 is SGHRS and CDR2 is YFSETQ. With 1 base clipped from V and 7 bases from J, the junction kept 7 bases outside the gene matches. The CDR3 DNA is TGCGCCAGCAGCTTGCAGCTAGCGGGAGGTGGTGAGCAGTACTTC. Its translation: CASSLQLAGGGEQYF.

The chain is built from TRBV20-1 and TRBJ1-5, with TRBD1 as a possible D gene (5 bases). This CDR3 contains 14 residues. Deletions cut 6 bases from V and 10 bases from J, with 22 bases between. The germline CDR1 and CDR2 sequences are DFQATT and SNEGSKA (reference sequence). The DNA of the CDR3 is TGCAGTGCCCAAGGGCGAGGGGCGGGTGGTCCCCAGCATTTT. It is translated as CSAQGRGAGGPQHF.

This chain links TRBV20-1 with TRBJ1-2, with D possibly being TRBD1 (6 bases). CDR1 DFQATT and CDR2 SNEGSKA come from the germline V gene (reference sequence). This CDR3 contains 14 residues. The V end was cut by 0 bases, the J end by 4 bases, with 12 bases between. The CDR3 loop is CSAREPDRLYGYTF. As DNA, the CDR3 is TGCAGTGCTAGAGAGCCCGACAGGCTCTATGGCTACACCTTC.

In its sample, this clonotype was seen a few times. The chain couples TRBV6-1 to TRBJ2-7, with D unclear. V was shortened by 0 bases and J by 3 bases, with 6 bases between the two germline ends. CDR3 length: 13 residues. CDR1 and CDR2 (germline): MNHNS, SASEGT. CDR3 loop: CASSEASYYEQYF. CDR3 bases: TGTGCCAGCAGTGAAGCGTCCTACTACGAGCAGTACTTC.

V is TRBV5-4 and J is TRBJ2-3; 9 bases match TRBD2. The J segment lost 1 base and the V segment lost 0 bases, leaving 3 bases of the junction unmatched. The CDR3 consists of 16 residues. The germline CDR1 and CDR2 sequences are SGHNT and YYREEE (reference sequence). Here the CDR3 DNA reads TGTGCCAGCAGCTTGGCGCAGCGGGGGGGCACAGATACGCAGTATTTT. It translates to CASSLAQRGGTDTQYF.

The rearrangement uses TRBV20-1 and TRBJ1-5, with a weak D call TRBD1 (5 bases). V lost 8 bases to trimming and J lost 0 bases, with 14 bases between them. In germline, CDR1 is DFQATT, CDR2 SNEGSKA (reference sequence). CDR3 size: 14 residues. The CDR3 here is CSSTRQLSNQPQHF. CDR3 in DNA: TGCAGTTCAACGCGACAGCTTAGCAATCAGCCCCAGCATTTT.

This clonotype has just a few counts. The chain couples TRBV28 to TRBJ2-7, with D perhaps TRBD2 (5 bases). The CDR3 has 16 amino acids. The germline V gene has CDR1 MDHEN and CDR2 SYDVKM. The V end lost 3 bases, the J end lost 1 base, and 16 bases lay between the germline ends. CDR3 nucleotides: TGTGCCAGCAGTTTTACGGGAAAACTACTTTCCTACGAGCAGTACTTC. Its translation is CASSFTGKLLSYEQYF.

This sequence joins TRBV7-8 and TRBJ1-2; 9 nucleotides line up with TRBD1. CDR3 length: 14 amino acids. Trimming took 2 bases from V and 7 from J; bases not matched to a gene: 5. CDR1 and CDR2 from the germline V gene are SGHVS and FQNEAQ. This chain's CDR3 is CASSLPGQGSGYTF. CDR3 DNA sequence: TGTGCCAGCAGCTTACCGGGACAGGGTTCTGGCTACACCTTC.

V gene TRBV6-1 combines with J gene TRBJ2-1; possible D gene TRBD2, 5 bases. Germline V gene lookup returns CDR1 MNHNS and CDR2 SASEGT. The V gene lost 6 bases and the J gene lost 4 bases, with 16 bases spanning the gap. CDR3 size: 15 residues. The CDR3 nucleotides are TGTGCCAGCAGCGAGGGCTTTCCCCGATACAATGAGCAGTTCTTC. Protein sequence: CASSEGFPRYNEQFF.

V usage is TRBV20-1 and J usage is TRBJ2-1; TRBD2 agrees at 10 bases. With 3 bases clipped from V and 0 bases from J, the junction kept 2 bases outside the gene matches. Germline V lookup: CDR1 DFQATT, CDR2 SNEGSKA (reference sequence). This CDR3 contains 15 residues. The CDR3 sequence: CSASSGGSSYNEQFF. The CDR3 nucleotides are TGCAGTGCTAGTAGCGGGGGGAGCTCCTACAATGAGCAGTTCTTC.

This chain joins TRBV28 and TRBJ2-7, with 7 positions matching TRBD1. Germline lookup yields CDR1 MDHEN and CDR2 SYDVKM. This CDR3 is built from 12 residues. V was pared by 8 bases and J by 2 bases, with 3 bases of the junction left unmatched. The CDR3 here is CASVGQAYEQYF. The CDR3 DNA is TGTGCCAGCGTAGGACAGGCCTACGAGCAGTACTTC.

The V call is TRBV7-8, the J call TRBJ2-1, with D possibly TRBD2 on 6 matching bases. CDR3 length: 16 amino acids. V dropped 2 bases and J dropped 2 bases, with 13 bases sitting between them. Germline CDR1 SGHVS, CDR2 FQNEAQ. Written as DNA, the CDR3 is TGTGCCAGCAGCTTATGGGGCGGGGTGGCCTACAATGAGCAGTTCTTC. It codes for CASSLWGGVAYNEQFF.

The CDR3 DNA is TGTGCCAGCAGCCGACAGGTTGAAGCTTTCTTT. Translated, it gives CASSRQVEAFF. The chain combines TRBV14 with TRBJ1-1, with D perhaps TRBD1 (6 bases). V dropped 4 bases and J dropped 7 bases, with 7 bases sitting between them. CDR1 is SGHDN, CDR2 FVKESK, per germline. The CDR3 loop spans 11 amino acids. The variable domain in full, completed from reference TRBV14 and TRBJ1-1, reads EAGVTQFPSHSVIEKGQTVTLRCDPISGHDNLYWYRRVMGKEIKFLLHFVKESKQDESGMPNNRFLAERTGGTYSTLKVQPAELEDSGVYFCASSRQVEAFFGQGTRLTVV.

This clonotype was detected a few times. The genes are TRBV7-2 and TRBJ2-1, with TRBD2 matching 7 bases. The ends lost 2 bases at V and 5 bases at J; junction bases unmatched: 12. The germline V gene has CDR1 SGHTA and CDR2 FQGNSA. The CDR3 contains 17 residues. Here the CDR3 DNA reads TGTGCCAGCAGCTTAAGGTGGCGAGCGGGACCAAACAATGAGCAGTTCTTC. Translation gives CASSLRWRAGPNNEQFF.

In this sample, this clonotype turned up many times. The V call is TRBV6-5, the J call TRBJ2-5, with 7 bases aligning to TRBD2. CDR3 size: 13 residues. V shed 2 bases, J shed 3 bases, and the junction held 0 bases outside the gene matches. In germline, CDR1 is MNHEY, CDR2 SVGAGI. CDR3 protein: CASSYGGEETQYF. CDR3 nucleotide sequence: TGTGCCAGCAGTTACGGGGGGGAAGAGACCCAGTACTTC.

The chain uses TRBV5-4 and TRBJ2-2; D is perhaps TRBD1 (7 bases). With 4 bases removed from V and 0 bases from J, the gap between germline ends came to 13 bases. CDR3 size: 16 residues. Germline V gene lookup returns CDR1 SGHNT and CDR2 YYREEE (reference sequence). This CDR3 reads CASSPAGTANTGELFF. The CDR3 DNA sequence: TGTGCCAGCAGCCCGGCGGGGACAGCGAACACCGGGGAGCTGTTTTTT.

The V gene is TRBV5-5, the J gene TRBJ2-7; possibly TRBD1 or TRBD2 for D (6 bases each). The CDR3 is 15 residues long. The germline gives CDR1 SGHKS, CDR2 YYEKEE (reference sequence). The ends were cut back, 4 bases at V and 3 bases at J, with 17 bases in the middle. As DNA, the CDR3 is TGTGCCAGCAGCCCCTCGACGGGGGCGTTCTACGAGCAGTACTTC. This codes for CASSPSTGAFYEQYF.

This clonotype occurred a few times. The V and J genes are TRBV20-1 and TRBJ2-5; D ambiguous. CDR3 length: 12 amino acids. CDR1 is DFQATT and CDR2 is SNEGSKA in the germline V gene (reference sequence). V was clipped by 3 bases and J by 1 base, with 6 bases between them. CDR3 bases: TGCAGTGCTAGTGCTAGCCAAGAGACCCAGTACTTC. It is translated as CSASASQETQYF.

This clonotype was counted many times. The chain employs TRBV7-2 and TRBJ2-3; 7 bases align to TRBD1. The germline gives CDR1 SGHTA, CDR2 FQGNSA. Losses at the gene ends were 5 bases for V and 1 base for J; bases not matched to a gene: 3. The CDR3 spans 14 residues. The CDR3 is CASSPTGGTDTQYF. DNA of the CDR3: TGTGCCAGCAGCCCAACAGGGGGCACAGATACGCAGTATTTT.

The rearrangement uses TRBV7-8 and TRBJ2-7; D may be TRBD2 (7 bases). Germline loops: CDR1 SGHVS, CDR2 FQNEAQ. The V and J ends lost 1 base and 3 bases respectively, with 19 bases between them. The CDR3 consists of 17 residues. CDR3 bases: TGTGCCAGCAGCTTAGTTTTTCGGTGGGGGGGGCACTACGAGCAGTACTTC. It encodes CASSLVFRWGGHYEQYF. Together with reference TRBV7-8 and TRBJ2-7, the CDR3 gives the full variable domain: GAGVSQSPRYKVAKRGQDVALRCDPISGHVSLFWYQQALGQGPEFLTYFQNEAQLDKSGLPSDRFFAERPEGSVSTLKIQRTQQEDSAVYLCASSLVFRWGGHYEQYFGPGTRLTVT.

This clonotype turned up a few times. This chain links TRBV7-2 with TRBJ2-3; weak D call: TRBD2 (5 bases). CDR3 length equals 15 residues. Trimming pared 3 bases from V and 3 bases from J, leaving 13 bases between. Germline V gene data show CDR1 as SGHTA and CDR2 as FQGNSA. CDR3 DNA sequence: TGTGCCAGCAGCTTGGCGGCACTAGTGACAGATACGCAGTATTTT. Translation: CASSLAALVTDTQYF.

This clonotype showed up just a few times. The chain recombines TRBV19 with TRBJ2-1; TRBD1 agrees at 9 bases. This CDR3 has 15 residues. The V gene end was trimmed by 3 bases and the J gene end by 6 bases; junction bases not matched to a gene: 6. Germline V lookup: CDR1 LNHDA, CDR2 SQIVND (reference sequence). As DNA, the CDR3 is TGTGCCAGTAGTATGGGGACAGGGACTCCCAATGAGCAGTTCTTC. Translating gives CASSMGTGTPNEQFF.

The chain combines TRBV11-3 with TRBJ1-1; D is ambiguous. CDR1 is SGHNT and CDR2 is YENEEA in the germline V gene. Trimming shortened V by 5 bases and J by 9 bases, and 13 bases separated the two germline ends. This CDR3 has 12 residues. CDR3 loop: CASSRGMEQAFF. The CDR3 DNA follows: TGTGCCAGCAGCCGAGGGATGGAACAAGCTTTCTTT.

The V call is TRBV28, the J call TRBJ2-7; no clear D gene. CDR1 is MDHEN and CDR2 is SYDVKM in the germline V gene. V lost 6 bases to trimming and J lost 3 bases, with 21 bases between them. This CDR3 spans 16 amino acids. The CDR3: CASRKTAPPLGYEQYF. As DNA, the CDR3 is TGTGCCAGCAGGAAAACTGCCCCGCCGTTAGGCTACGAGCAGTACTTC.